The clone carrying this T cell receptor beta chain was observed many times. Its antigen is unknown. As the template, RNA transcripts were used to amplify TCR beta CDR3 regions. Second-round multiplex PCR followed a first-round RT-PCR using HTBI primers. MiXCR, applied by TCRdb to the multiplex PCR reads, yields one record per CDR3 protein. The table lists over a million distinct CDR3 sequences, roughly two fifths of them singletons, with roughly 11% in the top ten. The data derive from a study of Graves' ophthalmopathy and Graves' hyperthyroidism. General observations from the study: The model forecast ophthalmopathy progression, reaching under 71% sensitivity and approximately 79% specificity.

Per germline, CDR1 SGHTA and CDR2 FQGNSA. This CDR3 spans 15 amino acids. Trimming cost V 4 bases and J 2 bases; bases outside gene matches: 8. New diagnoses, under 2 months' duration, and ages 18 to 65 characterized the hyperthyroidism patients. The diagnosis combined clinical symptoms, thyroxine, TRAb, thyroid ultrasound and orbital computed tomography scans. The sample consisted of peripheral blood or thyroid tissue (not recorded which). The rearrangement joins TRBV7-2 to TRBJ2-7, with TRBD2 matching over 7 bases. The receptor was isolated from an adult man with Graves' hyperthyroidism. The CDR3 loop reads CASSWGGAATYEQYF. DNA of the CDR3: TGTGCCAGCAGCTGGGGGGGAGCTGCCACCTACGAGCAGTACTTC.